The 22 T cell receptor beta chains reported below all come from one sample, sequenced in a study of blood T cell repertoires in COVID-19. TCRdb's table, derived via immunoSEQ multiplex PCR, lists solely in-frame clones and lacks some. The sample consists of some 100,000 clones, over 75% of them appearing once. The specimen sequenced was peripheral blood. The source is a woman between 45 and 65 years old with acute or convalescent COVID-19.

This chain links TRBV2 with TRBJ2-1; 8 bases line up with TRBD1. The germline V gene encodes CDR1 SNHLY and CDR2 FYNNEI. The CDR3 runs 14 residues. Trimming at V came to 7 bases and at J to 4 bases, leaving 6 bases not matched to a gene. DNA for the CDR3: TGTGCCAGCAAAGGACAGGGATCTTACAATGAGCAGTTCTTC. Protein sequence: CASKGQGSYNEQFF.

V is TRBV7-8 and J is TRBJ2-5; tentative D call: TRBD1 (6 bases). Trimming pared 3 bases from V and 5 bases from J, leaving 16 bases between. The CDR3 runs to 15 residues. Germline CDR1 reads SGHVS; CDR2 reads FQNEAQ. CDR3 sequence reads: CASSFFQGQGETQYF. The CDR3 nucleotides are TGTGCCAGCAGCTTTTTCCAGGGCCAGGGGGAGACCCAGTACTTC.

This chain connects TRBV6-1 to TRBJ1-1; D may be TRBD1 (6 bases). Germline V gives CDR1 MNHNS, CDR2 SASEGT. CDR3 length: 10 residues. V shed 1 base and J shed 14 bases, with 8 bases lying between them. The CDR3 loop reads CASSEEDSFF. DNA for the CDR3: TGTGCCAGCAGTGAAGAGGACAGCTTCTTT.

This clone was observed a handful of times. The chain combines TRBV28 with TRBJ1-1; TRBD1 matches 7 bases. CDR3 size: 14 residues. Trimming cost V 6 bases and J 7 bases; bases outside gene matches: 11. CDR1 is MDHEN and CDR2 is SYDVKM in the germline V gene. CDR3 amino acids: CASSPDRAIGEAFF. The CDR3 nucleotides are TGTGCCAGCAGCCCAGACAGGGCGATTGGTGAAGCTTTCTTT.

The V call is TRBV15, the J call TRBJ1-2, with D possibly TRBD1 on 5 matching bases. Trimming left V 6 bases short and J 3 bases short, with 14 bases between. This CDR3 spans 14 amino acids. Germline V lookup: CDR1 LNHNV, CDR2 YYDKDF (reference sequence). DNA of the CDR3: TGTGCCACCAGGACGGTGGGGGAGGACTATGGCTACACCTTC. It specifies CATRTVGEDYGYTF.

The CDR3 DNA sequence: TGTGCCAGCAGCCAAGATTGGGGGGGGCATGGCTACACCTTC. This gives the protein CASSQDWGGHGYTF. The genes are TRBV3-1 (or the pseudogene TRBV3-2) and TRBJ1-2; TRBD1 might be the D (6 bases). The germline V gene encodes CDR1 LGHDT and CDR2 YNNKEL (reference sequence). The V and J ends lost 0 bases and 6 bases respectively, with 11 bases between them. The CDR3 runs 14 residues.

A word on this clone: Additional DNA sequences in this sample encode the identical CDR3. The chain couples TRBV5-1 to TRBJ2-7, with 7 bases aligning to TRBD2. The CDR3 has 14 residues. With 0 bases clipped from V and 5 bases from J, the junction kept 5 bases outside the gene matches. Germline V lookup: CDR1 SGHRS, CDR2 YFSETQ. Written as DNA, the CDR3 is TGCGCCAGCAGCTTGGCGGGGGGTCGGGACGAGCAGTACTTC. This codes for CASSLAGGRDEQYF.

V gene TRBV19 combines with J gene TRBJ2-2, with D unclear. Germline V gene lookup returns CDR1 LNHDA and CDR2 SQIVND (reference sequence). The germline V and J ends were trimmed by 2 bases and 4 bases, with 14 bases remaining between them. The CDR3 contains 16 residues. The CDR3 here is CASSISTGFATGELFF. DNA of the CDR3: TGTGCCAGTAGTATAAGTACCGGGTTCGCCACCGGGGAGCTGTTTTTT.

This chain joins TRBV5-1 and TRBJ2-7, with 12 bases aligning to TRBD2. The CDR3 is 17 residues long. The J segment lost 2 bases and the V segment lost 4 bases, leaving 10 bases of the junction unmatched. Germline V gene data show CDR1 as SGHRS and CDR2 as YFSETQ. CDR3 protein: CASSTTALAGGTYEQYF. In DNA, the CDR3 is TGCGCCAGCAGCACCACAGCTCTAGCGGGGGGGACCTACGAGCAGTACTTC.

The V and J genes are TRBV9 and TRBJ2-1; D unclear. The germline gives CDR1 SGDLS, CDR2 YYNGEE. V dropped 0 bases and J dropped 3 bases, with 7 bases sitting between them. The CDR3 sequence is 14 residues long. CDR3 DNA sequence: TGTGCCAGCAGCGTAGAATCCTACTACAATGAGCAGTTCTTC. Its translation is CASSVESYYNEQFF.

This clone is a singleton in its sample. The V gene is TRBV12-3 or TRBV12-4, the J gene TRBJ1-1, with D possibly TRBD1 on 6 matching bases. There are 13 residues in the CDR3. Deletions cut 4 bases from V and 4 bases from J, with 10 bases between. The chain's CDR3 is CASSSQGLTEAFF. DNA for the CDR3: TGTGCCAGCAGTTCACAGGGCCTCACTGAAGCTTTCTTT.

The chain employs TRBV28 and TRBJ1-2, with D possibly being TRBD1 (6 bases). The CDR3 has 13 amino acids. Germline loops: CDR1 MDHEN, CDR2 SYDVKM. Trimming took 4 bases from V and 3 from J, leaving 9 bases between them. The CDR3 DNA reads TGTGCCAGCAGTTGGAACAGGGACTATGGCTACACCTTC. Residues: CASSWNRDYGYTF.

J is TRBJ1-1 and V is TRBV9, with 7 bases fitting TRBD1. CDR1 and CDR2 (germline): SGDLS, YYNGEE. Germline trimming cut 0 bases from V and 6 bases from J; bases unmatched to any gene: 5. The CDR3 has 14 amino acids. As DNA, the CDR3 is TGTGCCAGCAGCGTAGGGGCAGGGGGGTCTGAAGCTTTCTTT. As protein: CASSVGAGGSEAFF.

The chain recombines TRBV3-1 (or the pseudogene TRBV3-2) with TRBJ2-3; TRBD2 might be the D (5 bases). The CDR3 consists of 12 residues. Germline loops: CDR1 LGHDT, CDR2 YNNKEL (reference sequence). Trimming cost V 1 base and J 6 bases, with 5 bases left between them. Here the CDR3 reads CASSQGRDTQYF. For the CDR3, the DNA is TGTGCCAGCAGCCAAGGGAGGGATACGCAGTATTTT.

The V call is TRBV2, the J call TRBJ2-7, with D maybe TRBD1 (6 bases). Germline V gene data show CDR1 as SNHLY and CDR2 as FYNNEI. Trimming left V 5 bases short and J 6 bases short, with 11 bases between. This CDR3 has 12 residues. The CDR3 nucleotides are TGTGCCAGCAGTAGGGACATCTCCGAGCAGTACTTC. It specifies CASSRDISEQYF. Full variable domain (outside the CDR3, taken from reference TRBV2 and TRBJ2-7): EPEVTQTPSHQVTQMGQEVILRCVPISNHLYFYWYRQILGQKVEFLVSFYNNEISEKSEIFDDQFSVERPDGSNFTLKIRSTKLEDSAMYFCASSRDISEQYFGPGTRLTVT.

The chain combines TRBV6-2 or TRBV6-3 with TRBJ2-2; no clear D gene. The CDR3 covers 14 residues. The germline CDR1 and CDR2 sequences are MNHEY and SVGEGT. Trimming took off 5 bases at V and 1 base at J, with 8 bases between the two ends. The CDR3 region has the DNA TGTGCCAGCAGTGTTCTAGGGAACACCGGGGAGCTGTTTTTT. This encodes CASSVLGNTGELFF.

V usage is TRBV18 and J usage is TRBJ2-4; possible D gene TRBD2, 5 bases. This CDR3 is built from 16 residues. V lost 3 bases, J lost 3 bases, and 15 bases lay in between. Germline-derived CDR1 and CDR2 are KGHSH and LQKENI. The CDR3 DNA reads as TGTGCCAGCTCACCCTTCGGGGTAGCAGGCAAAAACATTCAGTACTTC. Encoded protein: CASSPFGVAGKNIQYF. Supplemented by reference TRBV18 and TRBJ2-4, the full variable domain reads NAGVMQNPRHLVRRRGQEARLRCSPMKGHSHVYWYRQLPEEGLKFMVYLQKENIIDESGMPKERFSAEFPKEGPSILRIQQVVRGDSAAYFCASSPFGVAGKNIQYFGAGTRLSVL.

V and J are TRBV29-1 and TRBJ1-1, with unresolved D. V lost 2 bases and J 4 bases, leaving 8 bases between the germline ends. Germline CDR1 SQVTM, CDR2 ANQGSEA. This CDR3 contains 12 residues. CDR3 amino acids: CSVEQVRTEAFF. CDR3 bases: TGCAGCGTTGAACAGGTTCGCACTGAAGCTTTCTTT.

Regarding this clone: The sample contains more than one DNA sequence encoding this CDR3. The chain has TRBV24-1 and TRBJ1-5; a weak D match, TRBD1 (5 bases). Germline V gene sequence: CDR1 KGHDR, CDR2 SFDVKD. Trimming cost V 4 bases and J 3 bases, with 9 bases left between them. CDR3 length: 14 residues. The CDR3 DNA is TGTGCCACCAGTGAGGGGGGATTCAATCAGCCCCAGCATTTT. This sequence encodes CATSEGGFNQPQHF.

The chain joins TRBV11-2 to TRBJ2-1; D gene unclear. The CDR3 has 12 residues. Trimming left V 4 bases short and J 7 bases short, with 8 bases between. CDR1 is SGHAT, CDR2 FQNNGV, per germline. CDR3 nucleotide sequence: TGTGCCAGCAGCTCCTCTAGAAATGAGCAGTTCTTC. Its translation: CASSSSRNEQFF.

The chain recombines TRBV19 with TRBJ1-2; D not certain. The CDR3 runs to 16 residues. Germline V gene data show CDR1 as LNHDA and CDR2 as SQIVND (reference sequence). V lost 4 bases to trimming and J lost 4 bases, with 19 bases between them. The CDR3 DNA follows: TGTGCCAGTAGTAATCCTAGCGGATCCGGGAGCTATGGCTACACCTTC. Translated: CASSNPSGSGSYGYTF.

The rearrangement uses TRBV10-3 and TRBJ1-5; D is uncertain. The CDR3 has 16 residues. Germline CDR1 and CDR2: ENHRY and SYGVKD. V was cut by 3 bases and J by 0 bases, with 12 bases left in between. The CDR3 nucleotides read TGTGCCATCAGTGACGCACAAACTAATAGCAATCAGCCCCAGCATTTT. It specifies CAISDAQTNSNQPQHF.